The 10 T cell receptor beta chains listed next were all sequenced from one sample in a study of CD8+ T cells in alopecia areata. Following extraction, RNA underwent reverse transcription to cDNA, which served as the sequencing template. Here immunoSEQ multiplex PCR was the method, and the copy in TCRdb shows in-frame clones only, minus some. The table has tens of thousands of clones, less than 65% seen once; the top ten hold roughly 18%. Source material: NKG2D-high CD8+ T cells sorted from blood. The receptors shown here come from a human donor with alopecia areata.

This clone was seen once. V usage is TRBV25-1 and J usage is TRBJ1-2; TRBD1 agrees at 9 bases. The CDR3 consists of 12 residues. CDR1 is MGHDK, CDR2 SYGVNS, per germline. Losses at the gene ends were 2 bases for V and 8 bases for J; bases not matched to a gene: 0. DNA for the CDR3: TGTGCCAGCAGTGAAACAGGGGGCGGCTACACCTTC. It is translated as CASSETGGGYTF.

The genes are TRBV4-2 and TRBJ2-5; TRBD2 matches 7 bases. Germline CDR1 reads LGHNA; CDR2 reads YNFKEQ. There are 14 residues in the CDR3. V trimming: 4 bases; J trimming: 5 bases; junction bases outside the gene matches: 7. In nucleotides, the CDR3 is TGTGCCAGCAGCCCGATGGGGGGGAGGGAGACCCAGTACTTC. This gives the protein CASSPMGGRETQYF.

This clone was seen a few times. The rearrangement joins TRBV7-9 to TRBJ2-1; D assignment may be TRBD1 or TRBD2 (5 bases each). Germline loops: CDR1 SEHNR, CDR2 FQNEAQ (reference sequence). V lost 6 bases to trimming and J lost 9 bases, with 15 bases between them. The CDR3 spans 13 residues. The CDR3 loop is CASRGRQAAEQFF. The CDR3 region has the DNA TGTGCCAGCAGGGGACGACAAGCGGCTGAGCAGTTCTTC.

This clone rates as medium-sized. The chain recombines TRBV19 with TRBJ1-1; no clear D gene. CDR1 and CDR2 from the germline V gene are LNHDA and SQIVND (reference sequence). This CDR3 region has 10 residues. Trimming pared 5 bases from V and 5 bases from J, leaving 3 bases between. The CDR3 protein is CASSQTEAFF. The CDR3 DNA follows: TGTGCCAGTAGTCAAACTGAAGCTTTCTTT. The variable domain in full, completed from reference TRBV19 and TRBJ1-1, reads DGGITQSPKYLFRKEGQNVTLSCEQNLNHDAMYWYRQDPGQGLRLIYYSQIVNDFQKGDIAEGYSVSREKKESFPLTVTSAQKNPTAFYLCASSQTEAFFGQGTRLTVV.

The V call is TRBV7-9, the J call TRBJ2-2; 7 nucleotides match TRBD2. In germline, CDR1 is SEHNR, CDR2 FQNEAQ (reference sequence). The CDR3 is 16 residues long. V was pared by 7 bases and J by 4 bases, with 12 bases of the junction left unmatched. CDR3 protein: CASTLLAGPATGELFF. CDR3 in DNA: TGTGCCAGCACTCTATTAGCGGGCCCAGCCACCGGGGAGCTGTTTTTT.

The gene calls are TRBV4-3 and TRBJ2-2; D unclear. Germline V gives CDR1 LGHNA, CDR2 YSLEER. The ends were cut back, 1 base at V and 5 bases at J, with 14 bases in the middle. The CDR3 is made up of 16 amino acids. The CDR3 coding sequence is TGCGCCAGCAGCCAAGTCTACTTTAAGGCTACCGGGGAGCTGTTTTTT. Amino acids: CASSQVYFKATGELFF.

In this sample, this clone turned up a few times. In DNA, the CDR3 is TGCAGCGCCGTAGCGGGAGGATTAACCGGGGAGCTGTTTTTT. It encodes CSAVAGGLTGELFF. V and J are TRBV29-1 and TRBJ2-2; 10 bases are shared with TRBD2. V was clipped by 7 bases and J by 5 bases; unmatched bases: 7. Germline-derived CDR1 and CDR2 are SQVTM and ANQGSEA. The CDR3 runs to 14 residues.

This clone has only a few counts. The V and J genes are TRBV15 and TRBJ2-5, with D tentatively TRBD1 (6 bases). Germline CDR1 LNHNV, CDR2 YYDKDF (reference sequence). This CDR3 is 16 amino acids long. The ends were cut back, 1 base at V and 1 base at J, with 13 bases in the middle. CDR3 sequence (DNA): TGTGCCACCAGCAGAGGGGCAGGGGCCCTCCAAGAGACCCAGTACTTC. Translation: CATSRGAGALQETQYF.

This clone was counted between two and nine times. The chain is built from TRBV7-9 and TRBJ2-7; 7 bases match TRBD2. Germline CDR1 is SEHNR and CDR2 is FQNEAQ (reference sequence). V shed 3 bases, J shed 5 bases, and the junction held 4 bases outside the gene matches. The CDR3 length is 13 residues. The CDR3 loop is CASSFGRGNEQYF. For the CDR3, the DNA is TGTGCCAGCAGCTTTGGGAGGGGAAACGAGCAGTACTTC.

The rearrangement links TRBV30 to TRBJ2-3; 9 nucleotides align to TRBD2. Trimming took 0 bases from V and 5 from J; bases not matched to a gene: 6. The CDR3 sequence is 15 residues long. CDR1 and CDR2 (germline): GTSNPN, SVGIG (reference sequence). CDR3 residues: CAWSVLAGRGDTQYF. The CDR3 bases are TGTGCCTGGAGTGTACTAGCGGGTAGGGGAGATACGCAGTATTTT.